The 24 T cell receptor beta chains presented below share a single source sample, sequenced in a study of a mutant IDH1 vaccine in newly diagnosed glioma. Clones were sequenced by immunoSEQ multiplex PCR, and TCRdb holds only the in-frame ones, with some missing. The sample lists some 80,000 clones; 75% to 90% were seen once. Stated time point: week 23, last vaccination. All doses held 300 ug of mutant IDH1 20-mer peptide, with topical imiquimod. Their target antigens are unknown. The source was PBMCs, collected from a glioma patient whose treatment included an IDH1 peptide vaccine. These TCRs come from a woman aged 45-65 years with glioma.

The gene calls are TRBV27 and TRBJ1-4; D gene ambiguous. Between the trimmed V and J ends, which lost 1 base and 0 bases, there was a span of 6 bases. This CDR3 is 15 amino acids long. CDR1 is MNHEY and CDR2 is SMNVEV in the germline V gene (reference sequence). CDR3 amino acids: CASSLFGTTNEKLFF. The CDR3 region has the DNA TGTGCCAGCAGTTTATTTGGGACAACTAATGAAAAACTGTTTTTT. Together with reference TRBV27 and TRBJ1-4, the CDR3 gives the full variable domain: EAQVTQNPRYLITVTGKKLTVTCSQNMNHEYMSWYRQDPGLGLRQIYYSMNVEVTDKGDVPEGYKVSRKEKRNFPLILESPSPNQTSLYFCASSLFGTTNEKLFFGSGTQLSVL.

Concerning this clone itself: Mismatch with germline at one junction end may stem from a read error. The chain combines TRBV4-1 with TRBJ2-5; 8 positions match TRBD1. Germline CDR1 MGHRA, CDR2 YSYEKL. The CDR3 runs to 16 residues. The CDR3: CARSQVFRTGQETQYF. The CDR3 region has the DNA TGCGCCCGCAGCCAAGTTTTCCGGACAGGGCAAGAGACCCAGTACTTC.

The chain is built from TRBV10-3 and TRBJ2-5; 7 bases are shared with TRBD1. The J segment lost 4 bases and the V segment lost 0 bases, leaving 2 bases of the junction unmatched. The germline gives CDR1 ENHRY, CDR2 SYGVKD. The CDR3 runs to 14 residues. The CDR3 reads CAISESRTGETQYF. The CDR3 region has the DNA TGTGCCATCAGTGAGTCGAGGACAGGAGAGACCCAGTACTTC.

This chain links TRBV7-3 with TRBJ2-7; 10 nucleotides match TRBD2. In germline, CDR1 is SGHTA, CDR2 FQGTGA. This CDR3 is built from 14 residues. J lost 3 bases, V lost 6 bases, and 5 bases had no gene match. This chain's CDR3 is CASRLAGGDYEQYF. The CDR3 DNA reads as TGTGCCAGCAGGTTAGCGGGAGGTGACTACGAGCAGTACTTC.

CDR3 bases: TGTGCCAGCAAACAGGGTGGGACGTACTATGGCTACACCTTC. This codes for CASKQGGTYYGYTF. V and J are TRBV28 and TRBJ1-2; the D gene is possibly TRBD1 (6 bases). The V end lost 7 bases, the J end lost 3 bases, and 15 bases lay between the germline ends. In germline, CDR1 is MDHEN, CDR2 SYDVKM. The CDR3 sequence is 14 residues long.

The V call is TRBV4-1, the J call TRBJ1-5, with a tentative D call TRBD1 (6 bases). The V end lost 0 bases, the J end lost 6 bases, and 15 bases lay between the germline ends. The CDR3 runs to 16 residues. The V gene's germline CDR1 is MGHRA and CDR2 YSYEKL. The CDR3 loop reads CASSQEDRFPTQPQHF. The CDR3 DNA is TGCGCCAGCAGCCAAGAAGACAGGTTCCCTACTCAGCCCCAGCATTTT.

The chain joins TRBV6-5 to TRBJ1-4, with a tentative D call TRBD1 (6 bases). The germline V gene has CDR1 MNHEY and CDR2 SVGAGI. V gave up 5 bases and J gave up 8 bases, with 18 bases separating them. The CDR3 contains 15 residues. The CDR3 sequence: CASSTGQIWGEKLFF. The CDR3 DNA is TGTGCCAGCAGTACCGGACAGATTTGGGGGGAAAAACTGTTTTTT.

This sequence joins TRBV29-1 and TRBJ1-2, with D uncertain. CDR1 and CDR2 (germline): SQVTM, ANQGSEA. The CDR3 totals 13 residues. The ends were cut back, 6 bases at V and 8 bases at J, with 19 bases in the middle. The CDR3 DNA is TGCAGCGTGGAGCACAACACCCGCCCGGGCTACACCTTC. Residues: CSVEHNTRPGYTF.

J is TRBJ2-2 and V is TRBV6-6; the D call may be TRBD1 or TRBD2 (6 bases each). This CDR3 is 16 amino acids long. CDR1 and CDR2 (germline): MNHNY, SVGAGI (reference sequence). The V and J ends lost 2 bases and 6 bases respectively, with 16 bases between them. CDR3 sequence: CASSYKWGAEAGELFF. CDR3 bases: TGTGCCAGCAGTTACAAGTGGGGGGCAGAGGCCGGGGAGCTGTTTTTT.

CDR3 protein: CASSPLAGEGSEQFF. Written as DNA, the CDR3 is TGTGCCAGCAGTCCCCTGGCAGGGGAAGGGAGTGAGCAGTTCTTC. This chain links TRBV27 with TRBJ2-1; tentative D call: TRBD1 (6 bases). This CDR3 has 15 residues. The germline V gene encodes CDR1 MNHEY and CDR2 SMNVEV (reference sequence). Trimming pared 5 bases from V and 9 bases from J, leaving 20 bases between.

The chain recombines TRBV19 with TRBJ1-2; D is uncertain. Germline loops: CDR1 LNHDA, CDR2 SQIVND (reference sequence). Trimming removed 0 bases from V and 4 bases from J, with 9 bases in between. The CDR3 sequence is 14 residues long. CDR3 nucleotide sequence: TGTGCCAGTAGTATAGATCTTGAGACCTATGGCTACACCTTC. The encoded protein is CASSIDLETYGYTF.

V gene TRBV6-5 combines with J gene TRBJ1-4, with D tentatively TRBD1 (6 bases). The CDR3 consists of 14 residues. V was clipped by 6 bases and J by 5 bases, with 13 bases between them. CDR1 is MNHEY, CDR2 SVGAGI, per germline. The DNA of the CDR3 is TGTGCCAGCAGCCGGGACATCAACAATGAAAAACTGTTTTTT. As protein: CASSRDINNEKLFF.

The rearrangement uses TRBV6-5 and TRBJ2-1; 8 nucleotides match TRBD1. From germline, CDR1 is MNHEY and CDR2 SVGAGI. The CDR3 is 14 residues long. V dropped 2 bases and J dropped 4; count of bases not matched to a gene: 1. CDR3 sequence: CASSYRDRYNEQFF. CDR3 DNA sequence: TGTGCCAGCAGTTACCGGGACAGGTACAATGAGCAGTTCTTC.

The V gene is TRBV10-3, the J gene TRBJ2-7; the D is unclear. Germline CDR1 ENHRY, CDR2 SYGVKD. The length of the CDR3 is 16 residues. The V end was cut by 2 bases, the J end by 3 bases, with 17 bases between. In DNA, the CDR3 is TGTGCCATCAGTGAGCCCAGGAACACCGACCACTACGAGCAGTACTTC. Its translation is CAISEPRNTDHYEQYF.

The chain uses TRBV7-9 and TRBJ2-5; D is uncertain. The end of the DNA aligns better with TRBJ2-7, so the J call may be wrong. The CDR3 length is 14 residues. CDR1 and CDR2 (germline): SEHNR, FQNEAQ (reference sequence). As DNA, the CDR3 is TGTGCCAGCAGCTTAGCTGGAAGCTCCTACGAGCAGTACTTC. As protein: CASSLAGSSYEQYF.

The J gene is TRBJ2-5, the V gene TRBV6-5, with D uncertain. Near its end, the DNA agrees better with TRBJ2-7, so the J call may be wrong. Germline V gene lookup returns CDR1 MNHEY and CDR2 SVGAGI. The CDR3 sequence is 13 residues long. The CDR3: CASSYLQVDEQYF. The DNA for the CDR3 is TGTGCCAGCAGTTACCTTCAGGTCGACGAGCAGTACTTC.

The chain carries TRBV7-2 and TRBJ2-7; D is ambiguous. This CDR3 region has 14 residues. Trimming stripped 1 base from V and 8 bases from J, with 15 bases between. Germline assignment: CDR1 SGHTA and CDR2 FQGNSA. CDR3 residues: CASSLEWAEEKQYF. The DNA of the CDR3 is TGTGCCAGCAGCTTAGAATGGGCCGAAGAGAAGCAGTACTTC.

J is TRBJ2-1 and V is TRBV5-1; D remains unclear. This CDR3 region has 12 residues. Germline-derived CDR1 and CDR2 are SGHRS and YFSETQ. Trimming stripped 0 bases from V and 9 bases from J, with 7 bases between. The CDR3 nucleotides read TGCGCCAGCAGCTTGGAAGAGGTTGAGCAGTTCTTC. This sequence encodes CASSLEEVEQFF.

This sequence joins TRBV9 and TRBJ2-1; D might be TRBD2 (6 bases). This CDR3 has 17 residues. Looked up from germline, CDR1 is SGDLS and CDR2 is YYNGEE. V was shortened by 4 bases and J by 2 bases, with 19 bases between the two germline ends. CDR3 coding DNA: TGTGCCAGCAGCACTGGGGGTAGCGGCCCCGCCTACAATGAGCAGTTCTTC. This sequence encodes CASSTGGSGPAYNEQFF.

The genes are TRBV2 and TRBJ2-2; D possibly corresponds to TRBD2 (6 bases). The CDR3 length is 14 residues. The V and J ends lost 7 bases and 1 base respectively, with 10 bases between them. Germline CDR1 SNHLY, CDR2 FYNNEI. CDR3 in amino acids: CASIAAQNTGELFF. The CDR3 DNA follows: TGTGCCAGCATAGCGGCCCAGAACACCGGGGAGCTGTTTTTT.

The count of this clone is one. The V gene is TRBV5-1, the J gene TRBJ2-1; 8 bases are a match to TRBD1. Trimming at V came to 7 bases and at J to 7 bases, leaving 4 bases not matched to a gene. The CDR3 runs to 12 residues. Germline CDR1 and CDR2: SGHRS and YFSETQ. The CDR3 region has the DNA TGCGCCAGCCGGACAGGGAAAAATGAGCAGTTCTTC. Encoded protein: CASRTGKNEQFF.

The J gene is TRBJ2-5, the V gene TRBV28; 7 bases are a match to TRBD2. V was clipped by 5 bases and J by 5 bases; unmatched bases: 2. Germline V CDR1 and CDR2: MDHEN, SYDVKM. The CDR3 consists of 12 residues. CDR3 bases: TGTGCCAGCAGTGGGGGAGGGGAGACCCAGTACTTC. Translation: CASSGGGETQYF.

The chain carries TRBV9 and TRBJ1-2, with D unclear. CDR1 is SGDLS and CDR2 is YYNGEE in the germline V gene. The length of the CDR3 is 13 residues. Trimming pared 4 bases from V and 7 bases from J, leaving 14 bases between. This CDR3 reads CASSLGRESGYTF. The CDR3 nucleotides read TGTGCCAGCAGCTTAGGGAGGGAGAGTGGCTACACCTTC.

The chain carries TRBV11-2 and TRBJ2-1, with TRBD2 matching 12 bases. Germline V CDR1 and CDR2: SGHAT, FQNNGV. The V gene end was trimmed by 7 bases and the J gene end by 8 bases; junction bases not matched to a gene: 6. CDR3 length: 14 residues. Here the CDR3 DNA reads TGTGCCAGCACCAGACTAGCGGGAGCGTATGAGCAGTTCTTC. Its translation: CASTRLAGAYEQFF. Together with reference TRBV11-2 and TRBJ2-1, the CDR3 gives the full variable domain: EAGVAQSPRYKIIEKRQSVAFWCNPISGHATLYWYQQILGQGPKLLIQFQNNGVVDDSQLPKDRFSAERLKGVDSTLKIQPAKLEDSAVYLCASTRLAGAYEQFFGPGTRLTVL.